This entry describes one T cell receptor (beta chain). Its antigen is not identified. The PCR made use of 60 Vbeta and 13 Jbeta primers. Sequencing used immunoSEQ multiplex PCR; TCRdb keeps in-frame clones, though not all of them. The repertoire consists of roughly 110,000 clones, with 81% occurring once and the leading ten covering about 2.3%. The data are from a study of cytomegalovirus exposure and HLA in healthy donors. Study-wide results and caveats: CMV serostatus stood as the only immune exposure information on hand.

In germline, CDR1 is SGHRS, CDR2 YFSETQ. The CDR3 is 15 residues long. Trimming took off 4 bases at V and 0 bases at J, with 14 bases between the two ends. The source material was PBMCs. The receptor was derived from a man aged 25 to 45 in good health and CMV-seronegative. This rearrangement joins TRBV5-1 to TRBJ2-7; no reliable D call. Written as DNA, the CDR3 is TGCGCCAGCAGCCCGCGGCTATGGAACTCCTACGAGCAGTACTTC. Protein product: CASSPRLWNSYEQYF. The full variable domain, rest sourced from reference TRBV5-1 and TRBJ2-7, is KAGVTQTPRYLIKTRGQQVTLSCSPISGHRSVSWYQQTPGQGLQFLFEYFSETQRNKGNFPGRFSGRQFSNSRSEMNVSTLELGDSALYLCASSPRLWNSYEQYFGPGTRLTVT.